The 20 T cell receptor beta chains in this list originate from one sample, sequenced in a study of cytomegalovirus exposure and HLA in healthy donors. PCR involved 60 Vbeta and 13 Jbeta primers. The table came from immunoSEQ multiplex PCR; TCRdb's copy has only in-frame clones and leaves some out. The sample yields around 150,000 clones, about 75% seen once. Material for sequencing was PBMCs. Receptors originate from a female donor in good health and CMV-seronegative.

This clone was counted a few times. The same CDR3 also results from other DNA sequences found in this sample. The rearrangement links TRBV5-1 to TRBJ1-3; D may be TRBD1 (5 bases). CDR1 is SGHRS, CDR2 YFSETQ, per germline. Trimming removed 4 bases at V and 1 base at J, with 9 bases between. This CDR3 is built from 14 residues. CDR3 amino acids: CASSPGGSGNTIYF. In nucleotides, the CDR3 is TGCGCCAGCAGCCCGGGGGGGTCTGGAAACACCATATATTTT.

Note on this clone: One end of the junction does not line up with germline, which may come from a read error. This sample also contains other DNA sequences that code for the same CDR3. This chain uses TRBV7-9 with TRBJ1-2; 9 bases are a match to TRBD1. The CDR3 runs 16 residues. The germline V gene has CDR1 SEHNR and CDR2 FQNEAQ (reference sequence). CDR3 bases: TGTGCCAGCAGGGAACAGGGGGCTTCACTTTACTACGGCTACACCTTC. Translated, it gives CASREQGASLYYGYTF.

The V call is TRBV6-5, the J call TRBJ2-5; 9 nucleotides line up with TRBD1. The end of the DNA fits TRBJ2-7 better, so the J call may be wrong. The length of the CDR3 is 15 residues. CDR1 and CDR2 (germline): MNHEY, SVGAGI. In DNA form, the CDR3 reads TGTGCCAGCAGTAAGGGGACAGGGAACTTGTACGAGCAGTACTTC. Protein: CASSKGTGNLYEQYF.

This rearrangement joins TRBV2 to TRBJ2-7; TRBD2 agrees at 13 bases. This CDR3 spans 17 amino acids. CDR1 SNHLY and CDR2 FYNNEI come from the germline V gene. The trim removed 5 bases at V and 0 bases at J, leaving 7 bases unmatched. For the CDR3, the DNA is TGTGCCAGCAGTCCCGGACTAGCGGGAGACAGCTCCTACGAGCAGTACTTC. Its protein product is CASSPGLAGDSSYEQYF.

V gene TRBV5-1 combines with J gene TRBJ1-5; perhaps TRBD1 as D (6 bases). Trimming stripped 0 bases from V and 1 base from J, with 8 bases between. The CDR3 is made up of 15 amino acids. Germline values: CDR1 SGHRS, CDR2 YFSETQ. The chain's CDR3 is CASSLAGQSNQPQHF. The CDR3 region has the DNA TGCGCCAGCAGCTTGGCAGGACAGAGCAATCAGCCCCAGCATTTT.

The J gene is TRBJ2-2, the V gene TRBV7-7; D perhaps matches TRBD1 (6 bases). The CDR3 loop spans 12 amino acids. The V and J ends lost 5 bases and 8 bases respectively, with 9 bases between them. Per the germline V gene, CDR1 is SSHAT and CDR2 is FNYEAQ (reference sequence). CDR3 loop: CASSPGQGELFF. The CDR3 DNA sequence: TGTGCCAGCAGCCCCGGACAGGGGGAGCTGTTTTTT.

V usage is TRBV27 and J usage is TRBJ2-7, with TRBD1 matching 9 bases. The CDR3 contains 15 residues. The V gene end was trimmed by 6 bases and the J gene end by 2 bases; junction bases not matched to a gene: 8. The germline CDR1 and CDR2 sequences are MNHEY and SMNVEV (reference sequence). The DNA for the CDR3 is TGTGCCAGCAGCTCCATCCGGGACAGGGCCTACGAGCAGTACTTC. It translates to CASSSIRDRAYEQYF.

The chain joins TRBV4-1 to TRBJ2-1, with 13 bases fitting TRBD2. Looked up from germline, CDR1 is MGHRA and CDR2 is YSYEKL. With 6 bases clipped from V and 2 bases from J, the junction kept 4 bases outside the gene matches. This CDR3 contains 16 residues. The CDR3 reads CASSRGTSGAYNEQFF. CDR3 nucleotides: TGCGCCAGCAGTCGGGGGACTAGCGGGGCCTACAATGAGCAGTTCTTC.

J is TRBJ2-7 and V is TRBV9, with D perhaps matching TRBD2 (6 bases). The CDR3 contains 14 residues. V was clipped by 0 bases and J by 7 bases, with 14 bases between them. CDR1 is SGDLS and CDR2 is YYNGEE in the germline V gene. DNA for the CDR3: TGTGCCAGCAGCGTAGTGGGTAGCGGAAGAGAGCAGTACTTC. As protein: CASSVVGSGREQYF.

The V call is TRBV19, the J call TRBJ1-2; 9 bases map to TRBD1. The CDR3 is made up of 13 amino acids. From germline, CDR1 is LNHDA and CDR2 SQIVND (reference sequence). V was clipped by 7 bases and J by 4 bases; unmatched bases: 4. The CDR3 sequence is CASTPTGGYGYTF. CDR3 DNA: TGTGCCAGTACCCCGACAGGGGGCTATGGCTACACCTTC.

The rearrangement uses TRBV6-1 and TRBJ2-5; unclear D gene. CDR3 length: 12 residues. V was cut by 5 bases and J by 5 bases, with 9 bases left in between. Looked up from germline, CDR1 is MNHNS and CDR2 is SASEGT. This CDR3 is CASSPPGETQYF. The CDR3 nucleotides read TGTGCCAGCAGTCCCCCCGGGGAGACCCAGTACTTC.

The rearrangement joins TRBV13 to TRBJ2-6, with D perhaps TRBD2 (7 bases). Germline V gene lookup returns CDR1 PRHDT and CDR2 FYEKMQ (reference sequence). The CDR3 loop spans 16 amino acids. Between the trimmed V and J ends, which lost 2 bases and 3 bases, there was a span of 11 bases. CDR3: CASSLRGAGGANVLTF. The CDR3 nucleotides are TGTGCCAGCAGCTTACGGGGGGCAGGTGGGGCCAACGTCCTGACTTTC.

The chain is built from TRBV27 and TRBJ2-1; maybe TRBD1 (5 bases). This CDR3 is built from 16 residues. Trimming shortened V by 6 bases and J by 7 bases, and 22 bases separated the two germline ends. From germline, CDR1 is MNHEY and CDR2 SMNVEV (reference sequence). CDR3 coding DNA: TGTGCCAGCAGCCCCCTGGTGAAAGGGGCTTTGAATGAGCAGTTCTTC. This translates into CASSPLVKGALNEQFF.

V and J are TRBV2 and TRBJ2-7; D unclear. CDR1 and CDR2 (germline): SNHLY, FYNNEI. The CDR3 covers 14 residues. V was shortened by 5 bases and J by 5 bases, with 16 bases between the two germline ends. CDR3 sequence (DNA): TGTGCCAGCAGTAAAATGACTTCCCGAGACGAGCAGTACTTC. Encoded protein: CASSKMTSRDEQYF.

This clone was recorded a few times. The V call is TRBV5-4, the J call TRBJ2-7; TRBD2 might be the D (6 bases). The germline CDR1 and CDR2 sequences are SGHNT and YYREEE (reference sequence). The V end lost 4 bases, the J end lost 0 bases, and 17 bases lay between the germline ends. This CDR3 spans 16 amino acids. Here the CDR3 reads CASSPMGGTSSYEQYF. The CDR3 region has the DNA TGTGCCAGCAGCCCGATGGGGGGTACTAGCTCCTACGAGCAGTACTTC.

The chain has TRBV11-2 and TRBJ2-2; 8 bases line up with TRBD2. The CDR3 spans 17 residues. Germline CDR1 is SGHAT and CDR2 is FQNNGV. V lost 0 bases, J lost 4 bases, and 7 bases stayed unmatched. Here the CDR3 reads CASSLDLTSGFTGELFF. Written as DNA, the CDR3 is TGTGCCAGCAGCTTAGATCTAACTAGCGGTTTCACCGGGGAGCTGTTTTTT. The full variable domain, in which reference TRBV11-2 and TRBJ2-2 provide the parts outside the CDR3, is EAGVAQSPRYKIIEKRQSVAFWCNPISGHATLYWYQQILGQGPKLLIQFQNNGVVDDSQLPKDRFSAERLKGVDSTLKIQPAKLEDSAVYLCASSLDLTSGFTGELFFGEGSRLTVL.

For the CDR3, the DNA is TGTGCCAGCAGCCGCAGTCAGGGTTACGAGCAGTACTTC. As protein: CASSRSQGYEQYF. The rearrangement joins TRBV9 to TRBJ2-7, with D perhaps matching TRBD1 (5 bases). Between the trimmed V and J ends, which lost 4 bases and 4 bases, there was a span of 12 bases. The germline V gene has CDR1 SGDLS and CDR2 YYNGEE. The CDR3 sequence is 13 residues long.

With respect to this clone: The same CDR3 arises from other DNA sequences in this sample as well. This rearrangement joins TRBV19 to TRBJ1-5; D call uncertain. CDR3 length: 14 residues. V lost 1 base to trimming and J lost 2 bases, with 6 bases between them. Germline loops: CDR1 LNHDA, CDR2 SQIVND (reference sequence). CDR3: CASSIAGGNQPQHF. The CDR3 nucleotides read TGTGCCAGTAGTATAGCCGGGGGCAATCAGCCCCAGCATTTT. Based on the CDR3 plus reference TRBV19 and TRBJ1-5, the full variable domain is DGGITQSPKYLFRKEGQNVTLSCEQNLNHDAMYWYRQDPGQGLRLIYYSQIVNDFQKGDIAEGYSVSREKKESFPLTVTSAQKNPTAFYLCASSIAGGNQPQHFGDGTRLSIL.

CDR3 sequence: CASRPLYRGSYEQYF. The CDR3 nucleotides are TGTGCCAGCAGACCTCTATATCGGGGCTCCTACGAGCAGTACTTC. The chain employs TRBV27 and TRBJ2-7; possible D gene TRBD2, 5 bases. The CDR3 contains 15 residues. The V and J ends lost 6 bases and 0 bases respectively, with 15 bases between them. Germline V gene data show CDR1 as MNHEY and CDR2 as SMNVEV (reference sequence).

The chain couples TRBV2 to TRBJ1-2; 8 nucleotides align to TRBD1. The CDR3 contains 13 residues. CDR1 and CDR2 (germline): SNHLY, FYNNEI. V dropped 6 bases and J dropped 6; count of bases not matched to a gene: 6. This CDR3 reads CASSLTGENGYTF. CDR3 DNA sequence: TGTGCCAGCAGCTTGACAGGGGAGAATGGCTACACCTTC.